This section outlines one T cell receptor (beta chain) sequence together with its context. The antigen is unknown. The data derive from a study of T cell responses to AZD1222 COVID-19 vaccine. Study-wide results and caveats: The donor cohort was predominantly white British with a female majority, and clonal diversity may have been underestimated. Spike was spanned by vaccine-associated CD4 TCRs, which were dominant at 160-218 and 743-854. Within unmutated variant regions lay the reported targets of nearly half of spike-specific TCRs.

Assay used: immunoSEQ multiplex PCR; TCRdb lists only in-frame clones, some missing. The table records over 70,000 clones, about 91% of them present only once. This TCR came from an adult who received the AZD1222 COVID-19 vaccine. Sequenced material: peripheral blood, taken 28 days after the second AZD1222 dose.

CDR3 region: CASRTGGNTGELFF. The CDR3 DNA follows: TGTGCCTCAAGGACAGGGGGGAACACCGGGGAGCTGTTTTTT. The chain recombines TRBV6-5 with TRBJ2-2, with 10 bases fitting TRBD1. The CDR3 spans 14 residues. Germline V CDR1 and CDR2: MNHEY, SVGAGI. V lost 11 bases to trimming and J lost 1 base; unmatched junction nucleotides: 4.